Presented here are 12 T cell receptor beta chains from one specimen sequenced in a study of human T cells and chemical hapten exposure (dated by TCRdb to the early 2020s). Read against the paper, the sample's time point label means: pre-sensitization, week 0. The treatment or condition label for this specimen denotes: therapeutic diphenylcyclopropenone sensitization with weekly scalp DPC. The library was generated by RACE. Sequencer: NextSeq 500. TCRdb passed the public sequencing reads through fastp at Q25 and MiXCR, retaining productive beta sequences. Identical CDR3 proteins give one entry, which carries the most common genes and DNA. This sample comprises about 62,000 distinct CDR3 sequences, approximately 6.7% of them detected only once. The ten largest clones capture approximately 1.6% of the sample. Material: whole blood, obtained in connection with sensitization to the hapten diphenylcyclopropenone (DPC). All receptors come from a young woman with alopecia areata. Some clones in this sample may be carry-over from other donors' samples.

This clonotype showed up just a few times. The chain uses TRBV30 and TRBJ1-1; possible D gene TRBD1, 6 bases. Trimming took off 3 bases at V and 2 bases at J, with 13 bases between the two ends. Germline CDR1 is GTSNPN and CDR2 is SVGIG (reference sequence). The CDR3 loop spans 14 amino acids. The DNA of the CDR3 is TGTGCCTGGAGATATGGGGGGGCCAACACTGAAGCTTTCTTT. Translated, it gives CAWRYGGANTEAFF.

A note on this clonotype: A clone one base away is much larger, so this may be a read error. The chain joins TRBV3-1 to TRBJ1-4; D is perhaps TRBD1 (6 bases). The CDR3 runs to 16 residues. CDR1 and CDR2 from the germline V gene are LGHDT and YNNKEL (reference sequence). CDR3 protein: CASSPALSRGNEKLIF. The CDR3 bases are TGTGCCAGCAGCCCCGCCCTGTCCAGGGGAAATGAAAAACTGATTTTT.

This clonotype has at least ten counts. V gene TRBV30 combines with J gene TRBJ1-5; possible D gene TRBD1, 6 bases. V shed 2 bases and J shed 0 bases, with 17 bases lying between them. Looked up from germline, CDR1 is GTSNPN and CDR2 is SVGIG (reference sequence). This CDR3 has 17 amino acids. The CDR3 is CAWSRGPGHYSNQPQHF. CDR3 coding DNA: TGTGCCTGGAGTAGGGGACCGGGACATTATAGCAATCAGCCCCAGCATTTT.

This clonotype was observed at least ten times. This sequence joins TRBV6-5 and TRBJ2-3, with D possibly TRBD1 on 6 matching bases. Germline lookup yields CDR1 MNHEY and CDR2 SVGAGI. V dropped 1 base and J dropped 1 base, with 9 bases sitting between them. The CDR3 contains 15 residues. CDR3 sequence: CASSYWSGGTDTQYF. CDR3 nucleotide sequence: TGTGCCAGCAGTTACTGGTCAGGGGGCACAGATACGCAGTATTTT.

This chain connects TRBV18 to TRBJ1-6, with D unclear. Trimming left V 3 bases short and J 7 bases short, with 16 bases between. Germline V gene data show CDR1 as KGHSH and CDR2 as LQKENI. The CDR3 is 16 residues long. CDR3 bases: TGTGCCAGCTCACCTGAGGTTTTGGACGGAAATTCACCCCTCCACTTT. It is translated as CASSPEVLDGNSPLHF.

This clonotype was seen many times. The genes are TRBV5-1 and TRBJ2-5, with TRBD1 identical over 7 bases. The germline CDR1 and CDR2 sequences are SGHRS and YFSETQ. V lost 4 bases to trimming and J lost 3 bases; unmatched junction nucleotides: 6. There are 14 residues in the CDR3. The CDR3 region has the DNA TGCGCCAGCAGCACCGGGACAGCTAAAGAGACCCAGTACTTC. This encodes CASSTGTAKETQYF. Together with reference TRBV5-1 and TRBJ2-5, the CDR3 gives the full variable domain: KAGVTQTPRYLIKTRGQQVTLSCSPISGHRSVSWYQQTPGQGLQFLFEYFSETQRNKGNFPGRFSGRQFSNSRSEMNVSTLELGDSALYLCASSTGTAKETQYFGPGTRLLVL.

The chain carries TRBV29-1 and TRBJ1-1; perhaps TRBD1 as D (6 bases). Trimming removed 4 bases from V and 1 base from J, with 13 bases in between. The CDR3 extends over 14 amino acids. Looked up from germline, CDR1 is SQVTM and CDR2 is ANQGSEA. CDR3 sequence (DNA): TGCAGCGTTGTTTACCAGGGGAAGAACACTGAAGCTTTCTTT. It is translated as CSVVYQGKNTEAFF.

The table lists this clonotype with many counts. This chain's CDR3 is CASSFTSSQGARGNTIYF. The CDR3 nucleotides read TGTGCCAGCAGCTTCACGAGCTCCCAGGGGGCGAGGGGAAACACCATATATTTT. The chain links TRBV2 to TRBJ1-3; 8 bases are a match to TRBD1. Germline CDR1 SNHLY, CDR2 FYNNEI. The CDR3 consists of 18 residues. V was clipped by 6 bases and J by 4 bases; unmatched bases: 17. The full variable domain, its missing parts supplied by reference TRBV2 and TRBJ1-3, is EPEVTQTPSHQVTQMGQEVILRCVPISNHLYFYWYRQILGQKVEFLVSFYNNEISEKSEIFDDQFSVERPDGSNFTLKIRSTKLEDSAMYFCASSFTSSQGARGNTIYFGEGSWLTVV.

The chain employs TRBV7-4 and TRBJ2-7, with 14 bases fitting TRBD2. Germline CDR1 and CDR2: SGHVT and SQSDAQ. The V and J ends lost 1 base and 9 bases, in that order; junction bases with no gene match: 20. The CDR3 sequence is 20 residues long. The CDR3 sequence: CASSLDNRGLAGDPTNPQYF. The DNA for the CDR3 is TGTGCCAGCAGCTTAGATAATAGGGGACTAGCGGGAGATCCTACGAACCCGCAGTACTTC. Together with reference TRBV7-4 and TRBJ2-7, the CDR3 gives the full variable domain: GAGVSQSPRYKVAKRGRDVALRCDSISGHVTLYWYRQTLGQGSEVLTYSQSDAQRDKSGRPSGRFSAERPERSVSTLKIQRTEQGDSAVYLCASSLDNRGLAGDPTNPQYFGPGTRLTVT.

Ten or more counts support this clonotype. The chain employs TRBV10-3 and TRBJ2-6, with 9 bases matching TRBD1. V was pared by 8 bases and J by 1 base, with 6 bases of the junction left unmatched. The germline CDR1 and CDR2 sequences are ENHRY and SYGVKD. The CDR3 loop spans 16 amino acids. The CDR3 is CAIRPGQGSGANVLTF. In DNA, the CDR3 is TGTGCCATCCGACCGGGACAGGGATCTGGGGCCAACGTCCTGACTTTC.

The chain is built from TRBV4-1 and TRBJ2-1, with D perhaps assigned TRBD1 or TRBD2 (5 bases each). Trimming shortened V by 2 bases and J by 3 bases, and 14 bases separated the two germline ends. Germline V CDR1 and CDR2: MGHRA, YSYEKL. This CDR3 has 16 amino acids. The CDR3 region is CASSQYPAGSYNEQFF. Here the CDR3 DNA reads TGCGCCAGCAGCCAATATCCCGCAGGGAGCTACAATGAGCAGTTCTTC.

This clonotype was seen repeatedly, ten times or more. The chain employs TRBV6-5 and TRBJ1-1; D gene unclear. Germline assignment: CDR1 MNHEY and CDR2 SVGAGI. V lost 4 bases and J 7 bases, leaving 10 bases between the germline ends. The CDR3 is made up of 12 amino acids. CDR3 sequence reads: CASSFPGFEAFF. CDR3 DNA: TGTGCCAGCAGTTTTCCCGGTTTTGAAGCTTTCTTT.